This T cell receptor beta chain was observed in a study of cytomegalovirus exposure and HLA in healthy donors. The CDR3 length is 14 residues. V lost 5 bases to trimming and J lost 4 bases, with 14 bases between them. Germline-derived CDR1 and CDR2 are MGHDK and SYGVNS. 60 Vbeta and 13 Jbeta primers were used in PCR. In the original analysis: As a later analysis found, there were 70 million to 80 million unique TCR beta chains, of which roughly 11 million were shared. Here immunoSEQ multiplex PCR was the method, and the copy in TCRdb shows in-frame clones only, minus some. The DNA gave D and trimming, while V, J and clone size come from that table. This sample has some 120,000 clones; 75% to 85% occur once, and the top ten carry approximately 4%. Overall study results and limits: Common viral pathogens seemed to be connected with several of the most significant clusters, according to a later analysis. A later analysis found most CMV-associated TCR beta chains apparently HLA-restricted.

Turning to this clone: The antigen is undetermined.

Donors consisted of healthy bone marrow donors. Sequencing used PBMCs. This clonotype originated in a man aged 25 to 40 in good health and CMV-seropositive. The gene calls are TRBV25-1 and TRBJ1-2; maybe TRBD1 (6 bases). CDR3 in amino acids: CASSKTGLGYGYTF. CDR3 nucleotides: TGTGCCAGCAGTAAGACAGGCCTCGGCTATGGCTACACCTTC.